The sequence of this TCR beta chain was determined in a study of Ad26.COV2.S vaccination and SARS-CoV-2 variants. The table came from immunoSEQ multiplex PCR; TCRdb's copy has only in-frame clones and leaves some out. The sample contains some 410,000 clones, 92% of which appear only once. As to treatment: 15 to 20 received Ad26.COV2.S at low or high dose, single or two shots; 5 received placebo; per-sample allocation not given. Sampling was done on day 63 after the first vaccine or placebo injection. CDR1 and CDR2 (germline): LGHDT, YNNKEL (reference sequence). This CDR3 region has 16 residues. The V and J ends lost 0 bases and 1 base, in that order; junction bases with no gene match: 6.

The chain employs TRBV3-1 (or the pseudogene TRBV3-2) and TRBJ2-7, with TRBD2 matching over 7 bases. Sequencing used peripheral blood, obtained in a trial of Ad26.COV2.S vaccine versus placebo. This TCR came from a person aged 18-65 years who received the Ad26.COV2.S COVID-19 vaccine or a placebo. The CDR3 loop is CASSQDRASGSYEQYF. The CDR3 DNA sequence: TGTGCCAGCAGCCAAGATCGGGCTAGCGGATCCTACGAGCAGTACTTC.